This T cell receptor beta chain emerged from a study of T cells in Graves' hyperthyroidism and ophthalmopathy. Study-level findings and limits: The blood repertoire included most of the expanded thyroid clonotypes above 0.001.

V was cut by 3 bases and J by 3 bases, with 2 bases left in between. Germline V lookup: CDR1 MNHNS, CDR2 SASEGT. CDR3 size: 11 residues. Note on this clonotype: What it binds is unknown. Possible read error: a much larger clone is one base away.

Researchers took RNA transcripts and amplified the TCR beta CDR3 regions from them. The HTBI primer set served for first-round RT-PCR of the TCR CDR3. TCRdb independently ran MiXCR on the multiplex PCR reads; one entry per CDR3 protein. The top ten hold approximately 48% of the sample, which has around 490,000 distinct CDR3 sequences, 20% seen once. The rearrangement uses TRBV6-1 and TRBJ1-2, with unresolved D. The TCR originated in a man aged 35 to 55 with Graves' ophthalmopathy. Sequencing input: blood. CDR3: CASSEHYGYTF. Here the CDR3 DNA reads TGTGCCAGCAGTGAGCACTATGGCTACACCTTC.